The 20 T cell receptor beta chains listed next were all sequenced from one sample in a study of CD8+ T cells in alopecia areata. Once RNA had been extracted, it was reverse transcribed into cDNA to act as the sequencing template. Sequenced by immunoSEQ multiplex PCR; TCRdb stores in-frame clones only, minus some. Of some 170,000 clones in the sample, approximately 59% were seen once. Treatment indicated: oral pan-JAK inhibitor, 5-10 mg twice daily. Material: CD4+ T cells sorted from blood, obtained between weeks 55 and 65, from a patient treated with tofacitinib. The receptors were gathered from a human donor with alopecia areata.

This clone was counted between two and nine times. This chain uses TRBV30 with TRBJ2-4; 8 bases are shared with TRBD2. The ends lost 6 bases at V and 5 bases at J; junction bases unmatched: 0. CDR1 is GTSNPN and CDR2 is SVGIG in the germline V gene (reference sequence). The length of the CDR3 is 11 residues. In DNA form, the CDR3 reads TGTGCCTGCGGGGGGGAAAACATTCAGTACTTC. It translates to CACGGENIQYF.

The chain recombines TRBV2 with TRBJ2-4; 10 positions agree with TRBD2. There are 19 residues in the CDR3. Per the germline V gene, CDR1 is SNHLY and CDR2 is FYNNEI. The V gene end was trimmed by 6 bases and the J gene end by 0 bases; junction bases not matched to a gene: 14. CDR3 coding DNA: TGTGCCAGCAGCGCCCCGAGTAGCGGGGGGACCCTAGCCAAAAACATTCAGTACTTC. This gives the protein CASSAPSSGGTLAKNIQYF.

The chain carries TRBV4-2 and TRBJ2-5; D is ambiguous. V was clipped by 0 bases and J by 3 bases, with 11 bases between them. Germline-derived CDR1 and CDR2 are LGHNA and YNFKEQ. This CDR3 region has 15 residues. The CDR3 region has the DNA TGTGCCAGCAGCCAAGAGCCAGACCCAAAAGAGACCCAGTACTTC. It translates to CASSQEPDPKETQYF.

This clone has only a few counts. The V gene is TRBV20-1, the J gene TRBJ1-1; D is unclear. CDR3 size: 11 residues. Trimming took 0 bases from V and 11 from J, leaving 10 bases between them. CDR1 is DFQATT and CDR2 is SNEGSKA in the germline V gene (reference sequence). The CDR3 DNA is TGCAGTGCTAGAGATTCCGTTAAGGCTTTCTTT. Encoded protein: CSARDSVKAFF.

This CDR3 is CAWSPPGRGYSPLHF. CDR3 nucleotides: TGTGCCTGGAGTCCCCCGGGACGGGGTTATTCACCCCTCCACTTT. V gene TRBV30 combines with J gene TRBJ1-6; D might be TRBD1 (5 bases). Germline CDR1 reads GTSNPN; CDR2 reads SVGIG (reference sequence). The ends were cut back, 2 bases at V and 8 bases at J, with 16 bases in the middle. The CDR3 is 15 residues long.

V and J are TRBV4-2 and TRBJ1-2, with D unclear. Germline V CDR1 and CDR2: LGHNA, YNFKEQ. The CDR3 consists of 14 residues. Between the trimmed V and J ends, which lost 0 bases and 0 bases, there was a span of 5 bases. The CDR3 spells CASSQDSTNYGYTF. The CDR3 bases are TGTGCCAGCAGCCAAGACAGTACTAACTATGGCTACACCTTC.

J is TRBJ2-3 and V is TRBV11-2; 9 bases are shared with TRBD1. CDR3 length equals 16 residues. The V segment lost 6 bases and the J segment 3 bases; nucleotides outside the gene matches: 10. Per the germline V gene, CDR1 is SGHAT and CDR2 is FQNNGV. The CDR3 region has the DNA TGTGCCAGCAGACGCCCCGGGACAGGGCGAACAGATACGCAGTATTTT. Protein sequence: CASRRPGTGRTDTQYF.

The chain has TRBV14 and TRBJ2-3; D not resolved. Germline lookup yields CDR1 SGHDN and CDR2 FVKESK. The CDR3 loop spans 13 amino acids. V was trimmed by 3 bases and J by 2 bases, leaving 6 bases between them. For the CDR3, the DNA is TGTGCCAGCAGCCACTTTCACACAGATACGCAGTATTTT. It is translated as CASSHFHTDTQYF.

This clone was seen only a few times. The V call is TRBV20-1, the J call TRBJ2-5, with D unclear. The CDR3 length is 11 residues. The germline V gene encodes CDR1 DFQATT and CDR2 SNEGSKA (reference sequence). The V end lost 3 bases, the J end lost 3 bases, and 5 bases lay between the germline ends. CDR3 coding DNA: TGCAGTGCTAGCGAGAAAGAGACCCAGTACTTC. Its protein product is CSASEKETQYF.

This chain links TRBV27 with TRBJ1-5; TRBD1 matches 8 bases. The CDR3 contains 18 residues. Looked up from germline, CDR1 is MNHEY and CDR2 is SMNVEV (reference sequence). The V gene end was trimmed by 5 bases and the J gene end by 2 bases; junction bases not matched to a gene: 14. Here the CDR3 reads CASSPLILTGVGNQPQHF. In DNA, the CDR3 is TGTGCCAGCAGTCCGCTGATCCTGACAGGGGTCGGCAATCAGCCCCAGCATTTT.

This clone appeared many times. V gene TRBV4-1 combines with J gene TRBJ2-3; D is uncertain. The V end was cut by 4 bases, the J end by 4 bases, with 6 bases between. Germline lookup yields CDR1 MGHRA and CDR2 YSYEKL. The CDR3 has 12 residues. CDR3 sequence reads: CASSPQADTQYF. CDR3 sequence (DNA): TGCGCCAGCAGCCCACAAGCAGATACGCAGTATTTT.

This clone was counted a few times. The V call is TRBV23-1, the J call TRBJ2-1; D ambiguous. TRBV23-1 counts as an open reading frame of uncertain function. The V and J ends lost 8 bases and 9 bases respectively, with 26 bases between them. This CDR3 has 16 residues. CDR3 loop: CASPPLGYSFPPEQFF. DNA for the CDR3: TGCGCCAGCCCCCCATTGGGATACAGCTTCCCCCCTGAGCAGTTCTTC.

J is TRBJ2-7 and V is TRBV4-1; 7 bases line up with TRBD1. CDR1 MGHRA and CDR2 YSYEKL come from the germline V gene. This CDR3 is 17 amino acids long. The J segment lost 0 bases and the V segment lost 0 bases, leaving 8 bases of the junction unmatched. The CDR3 bases are TGCGCCAGCAGCCAAGAGCTAGACAGGGCGAGCTCCTACGAGCAGTACTTC. The encoded protein is CASSQELDRASSYEQYF.

This chain connects TRBV7-7 to TRBJ2-7, with D perhaps being TRBD1 or TRBD2 (5 bases each). The V end lost 5 bases, the J end lost 2 bases, and 22 bases lay between the germline ends. Germline V CDR1 and CDR2: SSHAT, FNYEAQ (reference sequence). The CDR3 length is 17 residues. The CDR3 spells CASSQTGQASPTYEQYF. The CDR3 DNA follows: TGTGCCAGCAGCCAGACGGGGCAGGCCTCACCCACCTACGAGCAGTACTTC.

J is TRBJ2-6 and V is TRBV29-1; no definite D call. CDR1 and CDR2 (germline): SQVTM, ANQGSEA. Trimming stripped 1 base from V and 0 bases from J, with 7 bases between. This CDR3 region has 15 residues. CDR3 residues: CSVEGGSSGANVLTF. The CDR3 DNA follows: TGCAGCGTTGAAGGGGGTTCCTCTGGGGCCAACGTCCTGACTTTC.

Here the CDR3 reads CASSVEETQYF. Written as DNA, the CDR3 is TGTGCCAGCAGCGTAGAAGAGACCCAGTACTTC. The V and J genes are TRBV9 and TRBJ2-5; unclear D gene. CDR1 and CDR2 (germline): SGDLS, YYNGEE. The V end lost 0 bases, the J end lost 3 bases, and 0 bases lay between the germline ends. The CDR3 sequence is 11 residues long. The full variable domain, completed using reference TRBV9 and TRBJ2-5, is DSGVTQTPKHLITATGQRVTLRCSPRSGDLSVYWYQQSLDQGLQFLIQYYNGEERAKGNILERFSAQQFPDLHSELNLSSLELGDSALYFCASSVEETQYFGPGTRLLVL.

This chain connects TRBV14 to TRBJ1-4; the D is unclear. With 4 bases removed from V and 7 bases from J, the gap between germline ends came to 13 bases. This CDR3 comprises 14 residues. Germline values: CDR1 SGHDN, CDR2 FVKESK. The CDR3 reads CASSPPGSGEKLFF. In nucleotides, the CDR3 is TGTGCCAGCAGCCCCCCGGGAAGCGGTGAAAAACTGTTTTTT.

The chain is built from TRBV29-1 and TRBJ2-3; unclear D gene. Deletions cut 3 bases from V and 10 bases from J, with 17 bases between. This CDR3 contains 13 residues. Germline assignment: CDR1 SQVTM and CDR2 ANQGSEA. CDR3 loop: CSVDRAGLGAQYF. The CDR3 DNA is TGCAGCGTTGACCGGGCAGGCCTAGGAGCGCAGTATTTT.

CDR3 in DNA: TGTGCCAGCAGCTTTGGGCACAATGAGCAGTTCTTC. This encodes CASSFGHNEQFF. The chain recombines TRBV11-2 with TRBJ2-1; D is ambiguous. This CDR3 spans 12 amino acids. The V end lost 3 bases, the J end lost 5 bases, and 5 bases lay between the germline ends. CDR1 is SGHAT and CDR2 is FQNNGV in the germline V gene.

The genes are TRBV18 and TRBJ2-1; possible D gene TRBD2, 6 bases. The CDR3 has 14 residues. In germline, CDR1 is KGHSH, CDR2 LQKENI. V was trimmed by 1 base and J by 9 bases, leaving 13 bases between them. The CDR3 DNA is TGTGCCAGCTCACCACAGACCGGGGGTGGTGAGCAGTTCTTC. Translated: CASSPQTGGGEQFF.